The following is a T cell receptor (beta chain) sequence with its context. Stated time point: newly diagnosed GD, antithyroid drugs for less than 3 months. Construction of the TCR library relied on RNA isolated from PBMCs. Combining iRepertoire HTBI primers with Arm-PCR of CDR3 regions, the authors built TCR beta libraries. TCRdb ran MiXCR on the multiplex PCR reads and lists one entry per CDR3 protein. The table includes around 470,000 distinct CDR3 sequences, 14% detected once. The data stem from a study of regulatory T cells in long-lasting Graves disease. For the study at large: Newly diagnosed Graves' patients had under 3 months of antithyroid drugs.

This CDR3 is 13 amino acids long. The V gene's germline CDR1 is SEHNR and CDR2 FQNEAQ (reference sequence). V was clipped by 2 bases and J by 5 bases, with 6 bases between them. Another study also made use of these data, one on T cells in Graves' hyperthyroidism and ophthalmopathy. That study adds: Orbital computed tomography, thyroid ultrasound, serum thyroxine and TRAb, and clinical symptoms together informed the diagnoses.

This clonotype was sampled from a woman between 45 and 65 years old with Graves disease. This sample comprised peripheral blood mononuclear cells (PBMCs), obtained at new diagnosis, from a patient treated with antithyroid drugs. This chain connects TRBV7-9 to TRBJ1-4; no reliable D call. The CDR3 DNA sequence: TGTGCCAGCAGCTTAAATCAGAATGAAAAACTGTTTTTT. This sequence encodes CASSLNQNEKLFF.